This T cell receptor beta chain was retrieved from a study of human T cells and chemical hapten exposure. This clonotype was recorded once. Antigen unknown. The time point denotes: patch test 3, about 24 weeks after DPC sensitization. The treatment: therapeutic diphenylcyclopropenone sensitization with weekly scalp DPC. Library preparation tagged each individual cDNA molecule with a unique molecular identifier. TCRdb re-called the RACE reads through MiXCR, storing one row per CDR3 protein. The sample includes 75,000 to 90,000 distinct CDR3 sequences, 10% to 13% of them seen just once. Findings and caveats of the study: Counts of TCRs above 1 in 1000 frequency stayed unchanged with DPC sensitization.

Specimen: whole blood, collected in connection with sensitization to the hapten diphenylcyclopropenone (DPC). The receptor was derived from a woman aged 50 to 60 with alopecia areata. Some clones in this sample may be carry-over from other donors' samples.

The CDR3 DNA follows: TGTGCCAGCAGCACAGTACAGTTAGCCAAAAACATTCAGTACTTC. It encodes CASSTVQLAKNIQYF. The chain uses TRBV7-9 and TRBJ2-4; D ambiguous. Germline V gives CDR1 SEHNR, CDR2 FQNEAQ (reference sequence). This CDR3 comprises 15 residues. Trimming left V 5 bases short and J 0 bases short, with 11 bases between.